What follows are 29 T cell receptor beta chains derived from one specimen sequenced in a study of T cells after yellow fever vaccination. TCRdb independently ran MiXCR on the 5' RACE reads; one entry per CDR3 protein. Here the sample spans 400,000 to 450,000 distinct CDR3 sequences, approximately 19% being singletons. The sequenced sample was PBMCs, obtained before the yellow fever booster vaccination. Receptor source: a young man who received the YFV17D yellow fever vaccine.

The chain carries TRBV24-1 and TRBJ2-5, with TRBD1 identical over 10 bases. The V and J ends lost 3 bases and 5 bases, in that order; junction bases with no gene match: 5. The CDR3 is 15 amino acids. Germline V gives CDR1 KGHDR, CDR2 SFDVKD. DNA of the CDR3: TGTGCCACCAGTGATACTAGGACAGGGGGGGAGACCCAGTACTTC. It specifies CATSDTRTGGETQYF.

This clonotype was seen just once. This chain links TRBV12-3 or TRBV12-4 with TRBJ2-3, with TRBD1 matching 9 bases. The V segment lost 1 base and the J segment 5 bases; nucleotides outside the gene matches: 7. This CDR3 is built from 16 residues. The CDR3 nucleotides read TGTGCCAGCAGTTTAGGGTCGGGACAGGGAAAAGATACGCAGTATTTT. Translating it yields CASSLGSGQGKDTQYF.

This clonotype was picked up a small number of times. J is TRBJ1-6 and V is TRBV10-3; 7 positions match TRBD1. The V gene's germline CDR1 is ENHRY and CDR2 SYGVKD. V shed 6 bases and J 4 bases; nucleotides not matched to a gene: 9. CDR3 length: 16 amino acids. This CDR3 reads CAIRDEGGEYNSPLHF. CDR3 bases: TGTGCCATCAGGGACGAAGGGGGCGAATATAATTCACCCCTCCACTTT.

This clonotype was seen only a few times. V is TRBV20-1 and J is TRBJ1-1, with a weak D call TRBD1 (6 bases). CDR3 length equals 11 residues. V was cut by 0 bases and J by 11 bases, with 10 bases left in between. The germline V gene has CDR1 DFQATT and CDR2 SNEGSKA (reference sequence). Here the CDR3 reads CSARDRGSAFF. The CDR3 nucleotides read TGCAGTGCTAGAGACAGGGGATCGGCTTTCTTT.

The V and J genes are TRBV2 and TRBJ1-4, with a tentative D call TRBD1 (5 bases). The CDR3 runs to 13 residues. V was shortened by 4 bases and J by 3 bases, with 6 bases between the two germline ends. Germline CDR1 is SNHLY and CDR2 is FYNNEI. The CDR3 protein is CASSAGANEKLFF. CDR3 nucleotide sequence: TGTGCCAGCAGTGCGGGGGCTAATGAAAAACTGTTTTTT.

This clonotype occurred a few times. CDR3: CASSTNRGYTF. DNA for the CDR3: TGTGCCAGCAGCACCAATCGGGGCTACACCTTC. The V call is TRBV7-2, the J call TRBJ1-2; no firm D call. The germline V gene encodes CDR1 SGHTA and CDR2 FQGNSA. V was shortened by 5 bases and J by 8 bases, with 9 bases between the two germline ends. The CDR3 length is 11 residues. The whole variable domain, filled in from reference TRBV7-2 and TRBJ1-2, reads GAGVSQSPSNKVTEKGKDVELRCDPISGHTALYWYRQSLGQGLEFLIYFQGNSAPDKSGLPSDRFSAERTGGSVSTLTIQRTQQEDSAVYLCASSTNRGYTFGSGTRLTVV.

The rearrangement links TRBV6-1 to TRBJ1-5; D ambiguous. This CDR3 comprises 14 residues. V gave up 3 bases and J gave up 10 bases, with 16 bases separating them. Germline V gives CDR1 MNHNS, CDR2 SASEGT. The CDR3 here is CASSERVAGQPQHF. The CDR3 DNA sequence: TGTGCCAGCAGTGAGAGGGTGGCCGGGCAACCCCAGCATTTT.

This clonotype was seen more than once but under ten times. The chain links TRBV9 to TRBJ2-1; TRBD2 matches at 8 bases. CDR3 length equals 15 residues. The V gene end was trimmed by 0 bases and the J gene end by 9 bases; junction bases not matched to a gene: 8. Germline CDR1 is SGDLS and CDR2 is YYNGEE. In nucleotides, the CDR3 is TGTGCCAGCAGCGTAGCGGGTAGCGGGGTGGGTGAGCAGTTCTTC. This gives the protein CASSVAGSGVGEQFF.

This clonotype showed up just a few times. The chain links TRBV3-1 to TRBJ2-3; no firm D call. CDR1 is LGHDT and CDR2 is YNNKEL in the germline V gene (reference sequence). The CDR3 runs 11 residues. Between the trimmed V and J ends, which lost 4 bases and 10 bases, there was a span of 9 bases. The CDR3 DNA sequence: TGTGCCAGCAGCCTGGGCAGCGCGCAGTATTTT. Its protein is CASSLGSAQYF.

The V call is TRBV12-3 or TRBV12-4, the J call TRBJ1-6; D is perhaps TRBD1 (6 bases). V was shortened by 5 bases and J by 9 bases, with 11 bases between the two germline ends. This CDR3 has 13 residues. CDR3 DNA sequence: TGTGCCAGCAGTCGGGGGGGGCCTTCACCCCTCCACTTT. This sequence encodes CASSRGGPSPLHF.

The CDR3 loop is CASSLSADSYNEQFF. CDR3 bases: TGTGCCAGCAGCCTTAGCGCTGACTCCTACAATGAGCAGTTCTTC. The rearrangement uses TRBV9 and TRBJ2-1; a weak D match, TRBD2 (5 bases). The germline V gene has CDR1 SGDLS and CDR2 YYNGEE. The V and J ends lost 4 bases and 0 bases respectively, with 11 bases between them. The CDR3 runs to 15 residues.

This clonotype was counted a few times. The chain joins TRBV6-5 to TRBJ2-7; TRBD2 matches 11 bases. There are 15 residues in the CDR3. Germline lookup yields CDR1 MNHEY and CDR2 SVGAGI. Unmatched junction bases numbered 5, after V lost 0 bases and J lost 7 bases. DNA of the CDR3: TGTGCCAGCAGTTACTCGGCTAGCGGGGGGTCGGAGCAGTACGTC. Translated: CASSYSASGGSEQYV.

The rearrangement uses TRBV18 and TRBJ2-3, with D unclear. Trimming took 3 bases from V and 6 from J, leaving 4 bases between them. The germline CDR1 and CDR2 sequences are KGHSH and LQKENI. The CDR3 is 11 amino acids. The CDR3 here is CASSPFDTQYF. The DNA for the CDR3 is TGTGCCAGCTCACCTTTCGATACGCAGTATTTT.

This clonotype was detected a few times. The V call is TRBV12-3 or TRBV12-4, the J call TRBJ2-1, with 12 bases identical to TRBD2. The junction had 7 bases not matched to a gene; V was cut back by 3 bases and J by 10 bases. This CDR3 comprises 15 residues. The CDR3 loop is CASSLPSGGAWEQFF. The CDR3 region has the DNA TGTGCCAGCAGTTTGCCTAGCGGGGGGGCTTGGGAGCAGTTCTTC.

The chain joins TRBV7-2 to TRBJ2-3; 9 bases match TRBD1. The V gene's germline CDR1 is SGHTA and CDR2 FQGNSA. The ends lost 4 bases at V and 3 bases at J; junction bases unmatched: 11. CDR3 length: 17 amino acids. The CDR3 sequence: CASSSSWDRDRTDTQYF. In DNA, the CDR3 is TGTGCCAGCAGCTCCTCATGGGACAGGGATCGGACAGATACGCAGTATTTT.

This clonotype was found many times. The chain is built from TRBV27 and TRBJ2-7; 9 positions agree with TRBD2. The CDR3 contains 14 residues. V lost 3 bases, J lost 2 bases, and 2 bases stayed unmatched. Per germline, CDR1 MNHEY and CDR2 SMNVEV (reference sequence). DNA of the CDR3: TGTGCCAGCAGTTTTAGCGGGGGACCCTACGAGCAGTACTTC. This codes for CASSFSGGPYEQYF.

The CDR3 DNA is TGCAGTGCTAGGCGGACAGGGGGCAGCTATGGCTACACCTTC. Encoded protein: CSARRTGGSYGYTF. The V gene is TRBV20-1, the J gene TRBJ1-2; TRBD1 matches 11 bases. Germline V gives CDR1 DFQATT, CDR2 SNEGSKA (reference sequence). The CDR3 extends over 14 amino acids. V lost 3 bases to trimming and J lost 4 bases; unmatched junction nucleotides: 4.

The chain joins TRBV29-1 to TRBJ1-2; no firm D call. The V gene's germline CDR1 is SQVTM and CDR2 ANQGSEA. Trimming removed 4 bases from V and 12 bases from J, with 12 bases in between. The CDR3 is 10 amino acids. For the CDR3, the DNA is TGCAGCGTTGCCGCTCAAACCCACACCTTC. This codes for CSVAAQTHTF.

The V and J genes are TRBV4-1 and TRBJ2-3, with a weak D call TRBD1 (5 bases). The germline V gene has CDR1 MGHRA and CDR2 YSYEKL. The CDR3 is made up of 16 amino acids. Trimming shortened V by 0 bases and J by 4 bases, and 14 bases separated the two germline ends. CDR3 region: CASSQERSQGSDTQYF. Written as DNA, the CDR3 is TGCGCCAGCAGCCAAGAGAGGTCTCAGGGTTCAGATACGCAGTATTTT.

The V call is TRBV4-3, the J call TRBJ1-2; no firm D call. CDR1 and CDR2 (germline): LGHNA, YSLEER. Deletions cut 3 bases from V and 6 bases from J, with 17 bases between. This CDR3 spans 15 amino acids. The CDR3 sequence is CASSQDVMAYHGYTF. The CDR3 DNA sequence: TGCGCCAGCAGCCAGGATGTCATGGCATATCATGGCTACACCTTC.

The table lists this clonotype with many counts. V gene TRBV27 combines with J gene TRBJ2-2; D is unclear. Trimming took 11 bases from V and 0 from J, leaving 10 bases between them. The CDR3 is 13 residues long. The germline CDR1 and CDR2 sequences are MNHEY and SMNVEV (reference sequence). The CDR3 sequence: CACSSANTGELFF. CDR3 sequence (DNA): TGTGCCTGCTCGTCCGCGAACACCGGGGAGCTGTTTTTT.

The CDR3 loop is CAISESGGGTEAFF. CDR3 DNA: TGTGCCATCAGTGAGTCGGGGGGAGGAACTGAAGCTTTCTTT. This rearrangement joins TRBV10-3 to TRBJ1-1, with D tentatively TRBD1 (5 bases). The germline V and J ends were trimmed by 0 bases and 5 bases, with 10 bases remaining between them. The CDR3 totals 14 residues. Per the germline V gene, CDR1 is ENHRY and CDR2 is SYGVKD.

This clonotype was counted between two and nine times. The V and J genes are TRBV4-1 and TRBJ2-1; 10 bases align to TRBD1. There are 15 residues in the CDR3. Germline assignment: CDR1 MGHRA and CDR2 YSYEKL. V trimming: 7 bases; J trimming: 4 bases; junction bases outside the gene matches: 7. The CDR3 spells CASTNRQGAYNEQFF. The DNA of the CDR3 is TGCGCCAGCACCAACAGACAGGGGGCTTACAATGAGCAGTTCTTC.

The CDR3 spells CASKGGTNTGELFF. CDR3 DNA: TGTGCCAGCAAGGGTGGGACGAACACCGGGGAGCTGTTTTTT. The rearrangement links TRBV6-5 to TRBJ2-2; the D is unclear. This CDR3 is built from 14 residues. In germline, CDR1 is MNHEY, CDR2 SVGAGI. Trimming removed 7 bases from V and 0 bases from J, with 9 bases in between.

V is TRBV24-1 and J is TRBJ2-7; D tentatively reads TRBD1 or TRBD2 (5 bases each). Trimming left V 0 bases short and J 10 bases short, with 15 bases between. CDR1 is KGHDR, CDR2 SFDVKD, per germline. CDR3 length equals 14 residues. The CDR3 DNA is TGTGCCACCAGTGATTTGGAGGCCGGGACGGGCCAGTACTTC. Translation: CATSDLEAGTGQYF.

This clonotype came up a few times. The gene calls are TRBV5-1 and TRBJ2-7; the D call may be TRBD1 or TRBD2 (5 bases each). Looked up from germline, CDR1 is SGHRS and CDR2 is YFSETQ. With 4 bases removed from V and 3 bases from J, the gap between germline ends came to 8 bases. The CDR3 totals 12 residues. The CDR3 sequence is CASSAGSYEQYF. The CDR3 DNA follows: TGCGCCAGCAGCGCAGGGAGCTACGAGCAGTACTTC.

This clonotype came up a few times. This sequence joins TRBV20-1 and TRBJ2-3; TRBD2 matches at 9 bases. J gave up 5 bases and V 3 bases, and 6 bases lay outside the gene matches. CDR3 size: 14 residues. From germline, CDR1 is DFQATT and CDR2 SNEGSKA (reference sequence). The CDR3 loop reads CSASLRGGGDTQYF. CDR3 sequence (DNA): TGCAGTGCTAGCTTGCGGGGGGGCGGAGATACGCAGTATTTT.

This clonotype has more than one count but fewer than ten. This chain connects TRBV6-5 to TRBJ2-1; D is undetermined. Germline CDR1 reads MNHEY; CDR2 reads SVGAGI. The CDR3 loop spans 14 amino acids. The ends were cut back, 0 bases at V and 4 bases at J, with 7 bases in the middle. The CDR3 coding sequence is TGTGCCAGCAGTTACTCCCTCAAATACAATGAGCAGTTCTTC. Translated, it gives CASSYSLKYNEQFF.

The CDR3, as DNA: TGTGCCAGCAGTACCCAACGGGGCAGCCCTAACTATGGCTACACCTTC. Its protein product is CASSTQRGSPNYGYTF. The chain recombines TRBV12-3 or TRBV12-4 with TRBJ1-2, with D possibly matching TRBD1 (5 bases). Trimming removed 5 bases from V and 0 bases from J, with 16 bases in between. This CDR3 is 16 amino acids long.